This entry is about one T cell receptor (beta chain). Its target is unknown. This record belongs to a study of cytomegalovirus exposure and HLA in healthy donors. Study-wide points: Reports credit the classifier with highly specific, highly sensitive diagnosis of cytomegalovirus status. CMV antigen specificity of three CMV-associated chains was confirmed in vitro.

There are 16 residues in the CDR3. V lost 5 bases, J lost 5 bases, and 12 bases stayed unmatched. The V gene's germline CDR1 is MNHEY and CDR2 SMNVEV (reference sequence). PCR involved 60 Vbeta and 13 Jbeta primers. Libraries were prepared by immunoSEQ multiplex PCR; TCRdb keeps only in-frame clonotypes and omits some of them. The table includes about 170,000 clones, 84% detected once. Sequencing was performed on PBMCs. The rearrangement uses TRBV27 and TRBJ1-1, with TRBD1 identical over 9 bases. The source is a man younger than 35 in good health and CMV-seronegative. The CDR3 loop is CASSPLTGQGWTEAFF. The CDR3 DNA is TGTGCCAGCAGTCCGCTTACGGGACAGGGATGGACTGAAGCTTTCTTT.